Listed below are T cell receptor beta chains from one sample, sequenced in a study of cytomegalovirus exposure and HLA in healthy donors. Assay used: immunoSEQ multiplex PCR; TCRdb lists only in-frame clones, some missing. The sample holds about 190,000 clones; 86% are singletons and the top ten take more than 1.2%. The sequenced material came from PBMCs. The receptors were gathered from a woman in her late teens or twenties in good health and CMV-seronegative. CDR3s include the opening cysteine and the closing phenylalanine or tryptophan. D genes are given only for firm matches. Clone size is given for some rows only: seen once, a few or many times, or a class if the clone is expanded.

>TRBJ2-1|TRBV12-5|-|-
CAAAESSYNEQFF
TGTGCTGCCGCTGAGAGCTCCTACAATGAGCAGTTCTTC
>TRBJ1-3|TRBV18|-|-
CASSPVDTSGNTIYF
TGTGCCAGCTCACCGGTTGACACCTCTGGAAACACCATATATTTT
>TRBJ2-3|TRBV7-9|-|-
CASSFLRTDTQYF
TGTGCCAGCAGCTTTCTTCGGACAGATACGCAGTATTTT
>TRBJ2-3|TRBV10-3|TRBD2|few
CAISWTSGGGTDTQYF
TGTGCCATCTCCTGGACTAGCGGAGGGGGCACAGATACGCAGTATTTT
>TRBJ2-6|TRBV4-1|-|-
CASSQDRTGLLSGANVLTF
TGCGCCAGCAGCCAAGACCGGACGGGATTGTTGAGCGGGGCCAACGTCCTGACTTTC
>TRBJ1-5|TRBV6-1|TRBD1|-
CASSEDRGSNQPQHF
TGTGCCAGCAGTGAAGACAGGGGGAGCAATCAGCCCCAGCATTTT
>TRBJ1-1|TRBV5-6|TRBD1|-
CASSLLTDRLFTEAFF
TGTGCCAGCAGCTTACTAACGGACAGGTTGTTCACTGAAGCTTTCTTT
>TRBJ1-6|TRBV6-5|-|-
CASSWIVGVSPLHF
TGTGCCAGCAGTTGGATTGTCGGGGTCTCACCCCTCCACTTT
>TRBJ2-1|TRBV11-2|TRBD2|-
CASSLNHLGAGDEQFF
TGTGCCAGCAGCTTAAACCACTTAGGGGCGGGGGATGAGCAGTTCTTC
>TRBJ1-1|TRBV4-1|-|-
CASSQDRVQGQRINTEAFF
TGCGCCAGCAGCCAAGATCGGGTACAGGGTCAGAGGATTAACACTGAAGCTTTCTTT
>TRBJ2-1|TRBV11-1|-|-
CASSLGTSGVNEQFF
TGTGCCAGCAGCTTAGGCACTAGTGGAGTCAATGAGCAGTTCTTC
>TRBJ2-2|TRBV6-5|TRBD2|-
CASSRGLAWGGELFF
TGTGCCAGCAGTCGAGGACTAGCCTGGGGCGGGGAGCTGTTTTTT
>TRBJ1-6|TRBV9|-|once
CASSPQENRFPYNSPLHF
TGTGCCAGCAGCCCACAAGAAAACAGGTTCCCCTATAATTCACCCCTCCACTTT
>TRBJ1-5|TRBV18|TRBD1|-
CASSPLGQENQPQHF
TGTGCCAGCTCACCCCTCGGACAGGAGAATCAGCCCCAGCATTTT
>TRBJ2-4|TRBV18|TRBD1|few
CASSLLDRVDIQYF
TGTGCCAGCTCGCTTCTGGACAGGGTGGACATTCAGTACTTC